Listed below are T cell receptor beta chains from one sample, sequenced in a study of prognosis after radiotherapy for stage I lung cancer. Each CDR3 protein gets one entry after TCRdb re-called the multiplex PCR reads with MiXCR. The sample lists some 13,000 distinct CDR3 sequences; around 48% were seen once. The sample was PBMCs, taken before or after stereotactic body radiation therapy (not recorded which). These receptors were collected from a donor over 45 with non-small cell lung cancer. CDR3s include the opening cysteine and the closing phenylalanine or tryptophan. D genes are given only for firm matches. A clone size is listed for some rows: how often the clone was seen (once, few, many), or a class if it is expanded.

many,TRBJ1-1,TRBV14,TRBD1,TGTGCCAGCAGCCAAGTAGGGGGCGCGGTGACTGAAGCTTTCTTT,CASSQVGGAVTEAFF
medium-sized,TRBJ2-3,TRBV5-1,-,TGCGCCAGCAGCTTGGTACAGTCCCCGGTAGATACGCAGTATTTT,CASSLVQSPVDTQYF
medium-sized,TRBJ2-7,TRBV5-1,-,TGCGCCAGCAGCCCGGGACCGACCTCCTACGAGCAGTACTTC,CASSPGPTSYEQYF
many,TRBJ2-1,TRBV5-6,TRBD2,TGTGCCAGCAGCCCAGCCGGACTAGCGGGAGTTCCCCACAATGAGCAGTTCTTC,CASSPAGLAGVPHNEQFF
-,TRBJ1-6,TRBV14,-,TGTGCCAGCAGCCAAGATCGCGGCTCCTATAATTCACCCCTCCACTTT,CASSQDRGSYNSPLHF
many,TRBJ2-3,TRBV6-5,-,TGTGCCAGCAGTTACGCAGGGTCAGATACGCAGTATTTT,CASSYAGSDTQYF
-,TRBJ2-1,TRBV2,-,TGTGCCAGCAGTGTCGGTCATATCTCCTACAATGAGCAGTTCTTC,CASSVGHISYNEQFF
medium-sized,TRBJ1-5,TRBV20-1,TRBD1,TGCAGTGGTTCAAGACAGGGTGTGAGCCAGCCCCAGCATTTT,CSGSRQGVSQPQHF
medium-sized,TRBJ2-3,TRBV9,TRBD2,TGCGCCAGCACGGGAGGAGGGCGGAGTAGCACAGATACGCAGTATTTT,CASTGGGRSSTDTQYF
-,TRBJ1-1,TRBV6-1,-,TGTACCAGCACTAAATGGAGGGTGCCGGACAATGAAGCTTTCTTT,CTSTKWRVPDNEAFF
-,TRBJ2-7,TRBV10-3,TRBD1,TGTGCCATCAGGCAGGGACAGGGAAGCTCCTACGAGCATTACTTC,CAIRQGQGSSYEHYF
many,TRBJ2-1,TRBV19,TRBD2,TGTGCCAGTAGTATACTAGCGGGAGGGCCTTACAATGAGCAGTTCTTC,CASSILAGGPYNEQFF
medium-sized,TRBJ1-5,TRBV6-2/TRBV6-3,-,TGTGCCAGCAGTTACTCGACAAGGGGGGCCCAGCATTTT,CASSYSTRGAQHF
medium-sized,TRBJ2-3,TRBV20-1,-,TGCAGTGGCGGGTTGGGGACAGATACGCAGTATTTT,CSGGLGTDTQYF
few,TRBJ2-7,TRBV19,TRBD2,TGTGCCAGTAGTGCCTGGACTAGCGGTAGCACCCCACTTTACGAGCAGTACTTC,CASSAWTSGSTPLYEQYF
many,TRBJ1-4,TRBV19,TRBD1,TGTGCCAGTTCCGGACAGGGCAGGGGAAAACTGTTTTTT,CASSGQGRGKLFF
medium-sized,TRBJ2-2,TRBV6-1,TRBD2,TGTGCCAGCATCAGGGCTAGCGGGCGGTCGATGACCGGGGAGCTGTTTTTT,CASIRASGRSMTGELFF
-,TRBJ1-5,TRBV20-1,-,TGCAGTGCCCGAGTGGGCACAGCTACGAATCATCCCCAGCATTTT,CSARVGTATNHPQHF
-,TRBJ2-1,TRBV7-9,TRBD2,TGTGCCAGTAGCCAGGGACTAGCGGTAGTCCGTCAGTTCTTC,CASSQGLAVVRQFF
medium-sized,TRBJ2-1,TRBV2,-,TGTGCCAGCAGACCGTACAATGAGCAGTTCTTC,CASRPYNEQFF
many,TRBJ2-7,TRBV11-2,-,TGTGCCAGCAGCAAGGACCCCGCCTACGAGCAGTACTTC,CASSKDPAYEQYF
-,TRBJ2-1,TRBV7-2,TRBD2,TGTGCCAGCAGCTTCCAAGCAGGTAGACTAGCGGGTGGTAATGAGCAGTTCTTC,CASSFQAGRLAGGNEQFF
many,TRBJ1-1,TRBV10-3,TRBD1,TGTGCCATCAGGGGGGACAGGGGCGGCACTGAAGCTTTCTTT,CAIRGDRGGTEAFF
many,TRBJ1-1,TRBV18,-,TGTGCCAGCTCACCAAGTGGAACTCCCATGAACACTGAAGCTTTCTTT,CASSPSGTPMNTEAFF
-,TRBJ1-2,TRBV30,-,TGTGCCTCCGCACGACAGTCATACTATGGCTACACCTTC,CASARQSYYGYTF
-,TRBJ2-2,TRBV12-3/TRBV12-4,-,TGTGCCAGCAGTCCTCTTACAGGGAACACCGGGGAGCTGTTTTTT,CASSPLTGNTGELFF
many,TRBJ2-7,TRBV3-1,-,TGTGCCAGCAGCAAAGGAACCGGGAGCCGGTCCTACGAGCAGTACTTC,CASSKGTGSRSYEQYF
-,TRBJ2-2,TRBV20-1,TRBD1,TGCAGTGCTACTGACCCGGGACAGGGCGAAACCGGGGAGCTGTTTTTT,CSATDPGQGETGELFF
-,TRBJ2-3,TRBV20-1,-,TGCAGTGCTAAGTTCGGCGGAAGAGAGGATACGCAGTATTTT,CSAKFGGREDTQYF
-,TRBJ1-2,TRBV20-1,-,TGCAGTGCTCGTACGCCCTACAGTGGCCAACCTGGACAGAACTATGGCTACACCTTC,CSARTPYSGQPGQNYGYTF
-,TRBJ2-3,TRBV6-5,TRBD2,TGTGCCAACAGTTGGGGGACTAGCGGGAGCGCGACAGATACGCAGTATTTC,CANSWGTSGSATDTQYF
many,TRBJ2-7,TRBV28,-,TGTGCCAGTTTATCAGGGAACGAGCAGTACTTC,CASLSGNEQYF
few,TRBJ2-1,TRBV7-2,-,TGTGCCAGCAGCTCGGCACCCGGGGGGTGGGGGGCTCCGTTCTTC,CASSSAPGGWGAPFF
-,TRBJ2-2,TRBV30,-,TGTGCCTGGAGGGATATAACCGGGGAGCTGTTTTTT,CAWRDITGELFF
-,TRBJ2-1,TRBV6-2/TRBV6-3,-,TGTGCCAGCAGTGAGCTGAACCACTTAACAGGTGTCGAGCAGTTCTTC,CASSELNHLTGVEQFF
-,TRBJ2-2,TRBV3-1,TRBD1,TGCGCCAGCATCCAACATGGGACAGGGGGCACCGGGGAGCTGTTTTTT,CASIQHGTGGTGELFF
-,TRBJ2-1,TRBV9,-,TGTGCCAGCAGCGTAGCGGGAGACGGGGTAAGGCGGCAGTTCTTC,CASSVAGDGVRRQFF
-,TRBJ2-3,TRBV7-9,-,TGTGCCAGCATCCCTACCGGGACCCCCACAGGTACGCAGTATTTT,CASIPTGTPTGTQYF
-,TRBJ2-7,TRBV24-1,-,TGTGCCACCAGTGATCCAGGGCGGTGCGAGCAGTACTTC,CATSDPGRCEQYF
many,TRBJ2-3,TRBV6-1,-,TGTGCCACCAAGAAGGGGACCACAGATACGCAGTATTTT,CATKKGTTDTQYF
-,TRBJ2-7,TRBV28,TRBD1,TGTGCCAGCAGTTTATCTACAGGGGGTTACAAGCAGTACTTC,CASSLSTGGYKQYF
-,TRBJ2-3,TRBV6-2/TRBV6-3,TRBD2,TGCGCCAGCAGTGTGGGGGGGGTTTCCACATATACGCAGTATTTT,CASSVGGVSTYTQYF
-,TRBJ2-2,TRBV20-1,TRBD2,TGCAGTGTCCCGGGACTAGCGAAGAACACCGGGGAGCTGTTTTTT,CSVPGLAKNTGELFF
many,TRBJ1-2,TRBV6-1,-,TGTGCCAGCAGCTCTGGGACCGTTGGGTACTATGGCTACACCTTC,CASSSGTVGYYGYTF
-,TRBJ2-5,TRBV4-3,-,TGCGCCAACAGCCCGACAGGCGGCCCGAAGACCCAGTACTTC,CANSPTGGPKTQYF
medium-sized,TRBJ1-1,TRBV5-1,-,TGCGCCAGCAGCTTCCGCGAGGGGGGCCTGGGCACTGAAGCTTTCTTT,CASSFREGGLGTEAFF
-,TRBJ2-7,TRBV6-2/TRBV6-3,-,TGTGCCAGCACCCCAAACTCCTACGAGCAGTACTTC,CASTPNSYEQYF
few,TRBJ1-1,TRBV11-2,TRBD1,TGTGCCAGCAGCTTAGATCTCGCAGGGGGCGACGGCGCTTTCTTT,CASSLDLAGGDGAFF
-,TRBJ1-6,TRBV4-2,-,TGTGCCAGCAGCCGCGGCAGTGGTGAGTATTCACCCCTCCACTTT,CASSRGSGEYSPLHF
many,TRBJ1-1,TRBV28,-,TGTGCCAGCACCTTCGGGGGGACGAACACTGAAGCTTTCTTT,CASTFGGTNTEAFF
-,TRBJ2-5,TRBV7-8,-,TGTGCCAGCGAAACCGGAAGCGGGACCCAGTACTTC,CASETGSGTQYF
-,TRBJ2-3,TRBV6-4,-,TGTGCCAGCAGGGGCGGACCTGGCGCAGATACGCAGTATTTT,CASRGGPGADTQYF
medium-sized,TRBJ1-1,TRBV9,-,TGTGCCAGCAGCCTAGGAGGGGGTACGAACACTGAAGCTTTCTTT,CASSLGGGTNTEAFF
-,TRBJ2-6,TRBV28,TRBD2,TGTGCCAGCGCTCCGGGGGGGGCTGGGGCCAACGTCATGACTTTC,CASAPGGAGANVMTF
medium-sized,TRBJ2-6,TRBV28,-,TGTGCCAGCAGTTTATCGGGGGCCGGGGCCAACGTCCTGACTTTC,CASSLSGAGANVLTF
once,TRBJ2-3,TRBV11-2,TRBD2,TGTGCCAGCAGCTTACCGACTAGCGTGAGTTGGTATACGCAGTATTTT,CASSLPTSVSWYTQYF
-,TRBJ2-7,TRBV20-1,TRBD2,TGCAGTGCTTCAACTAGCGGGAGGGCCTACGAGCAGTACTTC,CSASTSGRAYEQYF
-,TRBJ2-1,TRBV5-5,-,TGTGCCAGCAGCTTGACCGGGACCCACAATCGAATTCGGTTCTTC,CASSLTGTHNRIRFF
many,TRBJ1-2,TRBV28,-,TGTGCCAGCAGTTTTGGAGGGAGTGGCTACACCTTC,CASSFGGSGYTF
medium-sized,TRBJ2-6,TRBV12-3/TRBV12-4,TRBD2,TGTGCCAGCAGTCCCCCAAAGGGACTAGCGGGAGGGCTCTCTGGGGCCAACGTCCTGACTTTC,CASSPPKGLAGGLSGANVLTF